This TCR beta chain was profiled in a study of blood T cell repertoires in COVID-19. Study context: Acute and convalescent COVID-19 samples came from the United States, Italy and Spain. In each case, the material was cDNA or gDNA derived from T cells, B-cell-depleted T cells, or PBMCs.

The germline V gene has CDR1 SNHLY and CDR2 FYNNEI. Trimming shortened V by 2 bases and J by 1 base, and 7 bases separated the two germline ends. The CDR3 has 14 residues. Per the study methods: It was from reference gene primer amplification that nucleated cell counts were estimated. The method was immunoSEQ multiplex PCR; TCRdb's version includes in-frame clones alone and lacks a portion of them. That table furnishes V, J and clone size, whereas the DNA furnished D and trimming. Of nearly 70,000 clones in the sample, 75% to 95% were seen once. During active infection, Seattle patients enrolled and were then monitored through disease.

The rearrangement joins TRBV2 to TRBJ2-3; D gene uncertain. This sequence originates from a middle-aged man with COVID-19, enrolled during active disease. Sequencing input: peripheral blood. In nucleotides, the CDR3 is TGTGCCAGCAGTGAACAGCGAGGCACAGATACGCAGTATTTT. It encodes CASSEQRGTDTQYF.